Shown below are 4 T cell receptor beta chains from a single sample sequenced in a study of T cell changes during pregnancy in multiple sclerosis. The table came from immunoSEQ multiplex PCR; TCRdb's copy has only in-frame clones and leaves some out. In the table there are 18,000 or so clones, around 89% of which are singletons. This material consisted of CD4+ T cells from peripheral blood mononuclear cells, taken in the first trimester of pregnancy. The receptor set was obtained from a female donor in good health, enrolled as a control in a pregnancy study.

The chain links TRBV7-9 to TRBJ2-7; TRBD2 might be the D (6 bases). CDR1 and CDR2 from the germline V gene are SEHNR and FQNEAQ (reference sequence). This CDR3 is 14 amino acids long. Trimming pared 10 bases from V and 3 bases from J, leaving 19 bases between. The CDR3 sequence: CATSVRAGFYEQYF. The CDR3 nucleotides are TGTGCCACCAGTGTGAGGGCGGGATTCTACGAGCAGTACTTC.

V is TRBV2 and J is TRBJ2-1; 8 nucleotides line up with TRBD2. J lost 6 bases, V lost 0 bases, and 13 bases had no gene match. The length of the CDR3 is 18 residues. Germline V lookup: CDR1 SNHLY, CDR2 FYNNEI. CDR3: CASSEASLAGPRGNEQFF. The DNA of the CDR3 is TGTGCCAGCAGTGAAGCGTCTTTAGCGGGACCAAGGGGCAATGAGCAGTTCTTC.

V usage is TRBV7-2 and J usage is TRBJ1-6, with 9 bases matching TRBD1. The junction had 7 bases not matched to a gene; V was cut back by 5 bases and J by 11 bases. The CDR3 consists of 14 residues. Per the germline V gene, CDR1 is SGHTA and CDR2 is FQGNSA. The CDR3 bases are TGTGCCAGCAGCGGGGACAGGGTCTCGGCACCCCTCCACTTT. This codes for CASSGDRVSAPLHF.

This clone was observed a few times. The V gene is TRBV6-6, the J gene TRBJ2-3; D is uncertain. V gave up 2 bases and J gave up 4 bases, with 4 bases separating them. Germline CDR1 MNHNY, CDR2 SVGAGI (reference sequence). This CDR3 comprises 12 residues. The CDR3 spells CASSYLADTQYF. Here the CDR3 DNA reads TGTGCCAGCAGTTACCTAGCAGATACGCAGTATTTT.